A single sample is the source of the 14 T cell receptor beta chains below, sequenced in a study of relationships among human T cell subsets (TCRdb year 2010). Libraries were made using multiplex PCR. Sequencing took place on a 454 GS FLX. Semiquantitative ARM-PCR was used to amplify the TCR alpha and beta CDR3 regions from mRNA. In ARM-PCR, tagged nested gene-specific primers were applied first, and communal superprimers then carried out the exponential amplification. The public reads were reanalyzed by TCRdb: fastp trimming at Q25, MiXCR alignment, in-frame beta chains only. CDR3 protein duplicates are merged, each entry listing the most common genes and DNA. Counted in this sample were 5,100 or so distinct CDR3 sequences; more than 65% of them appeared once. The top ten clonotypes cover 25% to 30% of the sample. Material: total T cells sorted from blood. The cell subset or site label on this specimen signifies: CD3+ T cells in general. These receptors were taken from a man aged 40-49 years in good health.

This clonotype appeared a single time. At one boundary the junction diverges from the germline segment, which might be a read error. The genes are TRBV25-1 and TRBJ2-5; D tentatively fits TRBD1 or TRBD2 (5 bases each). The CDR3 is 11 amino acids. CDR1 and CDR2 from the germline V gene are MGHDK and SYGVNS. The CDR3: CAGARGTEVIF. The DNA for the CDR3 is TGTGCCGGGGCGCGAGGGACGGAGGTTATTTTC.

This clonotype showed up just a few times. This chain's CDR3 is CASSLIDGGNQPQHF. DNA for the CDR3: TGTGCCAGCAGCTTAATCGACGGCGGGAATCAGCCCCAGCATTTT. The rearrangement uses TRBV5-5 and TRBJ1-5, with D unclear. CDR3 length: 15 residues. Germline CDR1 SGHKS, CDR2 YYEKEE (reference sequence). V shed 2 bases and J shed 4 bases, with 13 bases lying between them.

The chain employs TRBV6-5 and TRBJ1-1; maybe TRBD1 (6 bases). The CDR3 is 12 amino acids. Looked up from germline, CDR1 is MNHEY and CDR2 is SVGAGI. Between the trimmed V and J ends, which lost 5 bases and 5 bases, there was a span of 9 bases. The CDR3: CASSTGATEAFF. As DNA, the CDR3 is TGTGCCAGCAGTACGGGGGCAACTGAAGCTTTCTTT.

This chain joins TRBV6-2 or TRBV6-3 and TRBJ2-3, with D maybe TRBD2 (5 bases). The germline V and J ends were trimmed by 5 bases and 4 bases, with 10 bases remaining between them. In germline, CDR1 is MNHEY, CDR2 SVGEGT. The CDR3 runs to 13 residues. The CDR3 loop is CASSVLVSDTQYF. In nucleotides, the CDR3 is TGTGCCAGCAGTGTACTAGTATCAGATACGCAGTATTTT.

The V gene is TRBV11-2, the J gene TRBJ2-5, with D perhaps TRBD1 (6 bases). This CDR3 has 16 amino acids. Germline V lookup: CDR1 SGHAT, CDR2 FQNNGV. V was pared by 8 bases and J by 0 bases, with 19 bases between. Written as DNA, the CDR3 is TGTGCCAGCCGACCTGTTACAGGGAACAACCAAGAGACCCAGTACTTC. Translated, it gives CASRPVTGNNQETQYF.

The chain joins TRBV20-1 to TRBJ2-1; 14 positions agree with TRBD2. This CDR3 spans 15 amino acids. Trimming took 6 bases from V and 8 from J; bases not matched to a gene: 9. CDR1 is DFQATT, CDR2 SNEGSKA, per germline (reference sequence). The CDR3: CSAPNRLAGGYEQFF. The DNA for the CDR3 is TGCAGTGCGCCAAACCGACTAGCGGGAGGGTATGAGCAGTTCTTC.

This clonotype was picked up a small number of times. Since a much larger clone is just one base distant, this may be a read error. The CDR3 does not end in the conserved phenylalanine or tryptophan, so this is likely a read error. The chain uses TRBV6-5 and TRBJ2-3, with 10 bases that match TRBD2. The ends lost 3 bases at V and 6 bases at J; junction bases unmatched: 3. The CDR3 spans 14 residues. Per germline, CDR1 MNHEY and CDR2 SVGAGI. CDR3 in DNA: TGTGCCAGCAGTTATGAAGCGGGAGGGGATACGCAGTATTCT. Its protein is CASSYEAGGDTQYS.

This clonotype showed up just a few times. V is TRBV29-1 and J is TRBJ2-1; D uncertain. The V gene's germline CDR1 is SQVTM and CDR2 ANQGSEA. The CDR3 has 12 residues. The V end was cut by 6 bases, the J end by 2 bases, with 8 bases between. The CDR3 sequence: CSVPTPYNEQFF. CDR3 DNA: TGCAGCGTCCCCACACCCTACAATGAGCAGTTCTTC.

This clonotype was counted between two and nine times. The gene calls are TRBV12-3 or TRBV12-4 and TRBJ2-4; TRBD2 matches at 7 bases. Losses at the gene ends were 6 bases for V and 0 bases for J; bases not matched to a gene: 8. This CDR3 is built from 16 residues. CDR3 DNA: TGTGCCAGCAGCCCCCCGGGACTAATAGCCAAAAACATTCAGTACTTC. Translated: CASSPPGLIAKNIQYF.

The V call is TRBV12-3 or TRBV12-4, the J call TRBJ2-3; the D is unclear. Trimming cost V 4 bases and J 1 base, with 3 bases left between them. The CDR3 runs to 12 residues. CDR3: CASSSRTDTQYF. The DNA for the CDR3 is TGTGCCAGCAGTTCCCGCACAGATACGCAGTATTTT.

The chain uses TRBV11-2 and TRBJ2-7; possible D gene TRBD2, 6 bases. V lost 6 bases, J lost 2 bases, and 14 bases lay in between. The CDR3 totals 14 residues. Germline-derived CDR1 and CDR2 are SGHAT and FQNNGV. Here the CDR3 DNA reads TGTGCCAGCAGGACTACGGGACTCCCCTACGAGCAGTACTTC. Translating it yields CASRTTGLPYEQYF.

The chain links TRBV6-4 to TRBJ2-3, with 12 nucleotides matching TRBD2. After removal of 0 bases from V and 5 bases from J, the junction contained 0 bases not matched to a gene. CDR3 size: 15 residues. Germline V gene lookup returns CDR1 MRHNA and CDR2 SNTAGT. The CDR3 DNA is TGTGCCAGCAGTGACTCGACTAGCGGGGGAGATACGCAGTATTTT. Translation: CASSDSTSGGDTQYF.

The CDR3 is CATSRDQGPAREQYF. The CDR3 coding sequence is TGTGCCACCAGCAGAGATCAAGGACCGGCACGGGAGCAGTACTTC. The chain recombines TRBV15 with TRBJ2-7; D uncertain. V dropped 0 bases and J dropped 7 bases, with 16 bases sitting between them. This CDR3 contains 15 residues. Germline assignment: CDR1 LNHNV and CDR2 YYDKDF (reference sequence).

The rearrangement joins TRBV12-3 or TRBV12-4 to TRBJ2-5; 10 bases match TRBD2. The CDR3 length is 16 residues. V lost 6 bases and J lost 5; bases outside the gene matches: 12. CDR3 DNA sequence: TGTGCCAGCAGAGCCGGGACTAGCGCCTTGTATGAGACCCAGTACTTC. As protein: CASRAGTSALYETQYF.